The present TCR beta chain was sequenced within a study of T cells after somatic rescue of genetic block. Here immunoSEQ multiplex PCR was the method, and the copy in TCRdb shows in-frame clones only, minus some. The repertoire holds tens of thousands of clones, with approximately 90% as singletons. The CDR3 is 16 amino acids. The germline CDR1 and CDR2 sequences are SGHDT and YYEEEE. V dropped 2 bases and J dropped 0; count of bases not matched to a gene: 4. The sample was peripheral blood mononuclear cells (PBMCs). This sequence was found in a man aged 35-49 years. V and J are TRBV5-6 and TRBJ2-3, with 9 nucleotides matching TRBD2. Written as DNA, the CDR3 is TGTGCCAGCAGCTTTTTAGCGGGGGCGAGCACAGATACGCAGTATTTT. It specifies CASSFLAGASTDTQYF.